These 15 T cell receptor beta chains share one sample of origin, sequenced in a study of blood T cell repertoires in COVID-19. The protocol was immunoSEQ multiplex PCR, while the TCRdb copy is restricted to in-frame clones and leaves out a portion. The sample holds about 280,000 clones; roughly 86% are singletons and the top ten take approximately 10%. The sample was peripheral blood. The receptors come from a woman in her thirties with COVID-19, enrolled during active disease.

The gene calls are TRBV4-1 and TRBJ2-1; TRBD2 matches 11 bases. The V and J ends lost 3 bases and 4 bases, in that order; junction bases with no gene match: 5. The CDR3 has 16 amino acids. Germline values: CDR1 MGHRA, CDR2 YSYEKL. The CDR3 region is CASSQILAGEYNEQFF. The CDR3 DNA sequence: TGCGCCAGCAGCCAGATACTAGCGGGGGAGTACAATGAGCAGTTCTTC.

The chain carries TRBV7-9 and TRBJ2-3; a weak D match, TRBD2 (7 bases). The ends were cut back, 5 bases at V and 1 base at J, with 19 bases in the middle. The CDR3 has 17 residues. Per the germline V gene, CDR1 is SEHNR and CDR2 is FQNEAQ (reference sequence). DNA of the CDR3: TGTGCCAGCAGCCCCCGCTTTCGGGGGGCAGGCACAGATACGCAGTATTTT. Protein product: CASSPRFRGAGTDTQYF.

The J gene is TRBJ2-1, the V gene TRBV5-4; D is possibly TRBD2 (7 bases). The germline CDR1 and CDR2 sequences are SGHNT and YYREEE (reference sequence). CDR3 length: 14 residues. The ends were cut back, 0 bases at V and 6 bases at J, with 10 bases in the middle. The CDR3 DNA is TGTGCCAGCAGCTTGGGTGCGGGGGCCAATGAGCAGTTCTTC. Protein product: CASSLGAGANEQFF.

CDR3 region: CASSSRGTGNTIYF. The CDR3 DNA follows: TGCGCCAGCAGCTCTAGGGGGACTGGAAACACCATATATTTT. The chain uses TRBV5-1 and TRBJ1-3, with a tentative D call TRBD1 (6 bases). V was pared by 3 bases and J by 2 bases, with 9 bases between. The CDR3 has 14 residues. From germline, CDR1 is SGHRS and CDR2 YFSETQ.

The CDR3 DNA is TGCAGCGCCGTAGGGGGGGGTTACGAGCAGTACTTC. Protein sequence: CSAVGGGYEQYF. The chain links TRBV29-1 to TRBJ2-7; the D gene is possibly TRBD2 (7 bases). The CDR3 contains 12 residues. Between the trimmed V and J ends, which lost 7 bases and 4 bases, there was a span of 14 bases. CDR1 is SQVTM, CDR2 ANQGSEA, per germline.

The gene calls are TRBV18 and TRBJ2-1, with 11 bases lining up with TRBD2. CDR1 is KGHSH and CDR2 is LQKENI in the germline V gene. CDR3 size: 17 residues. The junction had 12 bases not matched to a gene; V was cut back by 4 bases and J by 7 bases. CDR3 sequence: CASSQSKLAGAINEQFF. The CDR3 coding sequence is TGTGCCAGCTCACAATCCAAACTAGCGGGGGCCATAAATGAGCAGTTCTTC.

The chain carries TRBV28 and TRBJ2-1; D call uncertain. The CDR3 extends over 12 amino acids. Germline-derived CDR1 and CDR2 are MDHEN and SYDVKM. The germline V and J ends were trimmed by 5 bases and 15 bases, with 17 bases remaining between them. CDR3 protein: CASSDNPLTRFF. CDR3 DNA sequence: TGTGCCAGCAGTGACAACCCCCTAACTCGGTTCTTC.

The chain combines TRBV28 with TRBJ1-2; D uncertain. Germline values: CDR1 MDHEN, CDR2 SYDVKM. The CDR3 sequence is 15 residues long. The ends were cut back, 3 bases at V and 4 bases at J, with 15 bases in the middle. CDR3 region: CASSFEGRGIYGYTF. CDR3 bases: TGTGCCAGCAGTTTTGAGGGAAGAGGGATCTATGGCTACACCTTC.

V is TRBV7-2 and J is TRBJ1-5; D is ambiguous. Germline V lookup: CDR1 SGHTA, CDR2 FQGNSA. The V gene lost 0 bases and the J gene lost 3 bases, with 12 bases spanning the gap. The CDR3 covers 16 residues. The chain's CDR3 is CASSLAARGFNQPQHF. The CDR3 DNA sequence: TGTGCCAGCAGCTTAGCGGCTCGGGGATTCAATCAGCCCCAGCATTTT.

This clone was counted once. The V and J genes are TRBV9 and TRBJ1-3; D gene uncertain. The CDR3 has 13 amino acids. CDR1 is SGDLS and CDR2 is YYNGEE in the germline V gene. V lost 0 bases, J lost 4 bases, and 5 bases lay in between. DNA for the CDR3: TGTGCCAGCAGCGTAGCTACGGGAAACACCATATATTTT. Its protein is CASSVATGNTIYF. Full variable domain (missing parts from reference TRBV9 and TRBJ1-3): DSGVTQTPKHLITATGQRVTLRCSPRSGDLSVYWYQQSLDQGLQFLIQYYNGEERAKGNILERFSAQQFPDLHSELNLSSLELGDSALYFCASSVATGNTIYFGEGSWLTVV.

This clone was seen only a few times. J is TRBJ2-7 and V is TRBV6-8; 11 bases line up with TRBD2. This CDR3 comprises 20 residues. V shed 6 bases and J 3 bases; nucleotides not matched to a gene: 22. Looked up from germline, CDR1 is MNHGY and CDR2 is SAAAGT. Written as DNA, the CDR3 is TGTGCCAGCAGCCACGTTAGGCTAGCGGGGGGCCTTCTTAAAGTCTACGAGCAGTACTTC. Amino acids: CASSHVRLAGGLLKVYEQYF.

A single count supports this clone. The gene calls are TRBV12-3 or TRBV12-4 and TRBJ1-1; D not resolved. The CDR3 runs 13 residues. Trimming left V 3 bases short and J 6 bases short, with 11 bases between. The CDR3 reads CASSFFGVSEAFF. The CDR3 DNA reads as TGTGCCAGCAGTTTTTTCGGTGTTTCTGAAGCTTTCTTT.

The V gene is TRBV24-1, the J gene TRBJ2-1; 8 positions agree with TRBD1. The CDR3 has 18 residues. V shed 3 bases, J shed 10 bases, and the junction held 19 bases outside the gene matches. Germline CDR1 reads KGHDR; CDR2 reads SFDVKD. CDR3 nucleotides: TGTGCCACCAGTGATGCCCGGACAGGGCTGGGGGATTTGGGAGAGCAGTTCTTC. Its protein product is CATSDARTGLGDLGEQFF.

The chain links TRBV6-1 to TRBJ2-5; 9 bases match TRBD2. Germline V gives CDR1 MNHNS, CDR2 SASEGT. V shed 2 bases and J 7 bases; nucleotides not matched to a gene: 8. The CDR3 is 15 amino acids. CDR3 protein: CASSERAGGPPTQYF. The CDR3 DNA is TGTGCCAGCAGTGAAAGGGCGGGGGGGCCTCCGACCCAGTACTTC.

DNA for the CDR3: TGTGCCAGCAGCTTAGCCAGAGGGAAGCTGTTTTTT. This translates into CASSLARGKLFF. The chain carries TRBV7-9 and TRBJ2-2; a weak D match, TRBD2 (5 bases). CDR1 is SEHNR and CDR2 is FQNEAQ in the germline V gene (reference sequence). The CDR3 runs to 12 residues. Trimming took 0 bases from V and 12 from J, leaving 8 bases between them.